The present T cell receptor beta chain was sequenced within a study of T-cell reconstitution after alpha-beta-depleted transplantation in children. Findings and caveats of the study: Diversity and T-cell counts at one year after transplant derived mostly from new T cells.

Preparation of the TCRbeta library used unique molecular identifiers. Using its own MiXCR run on the PCR reads, TCRdb lists one record per CDR3 protein. Among approximately 220,000 distinct CDR3 sequences, roughly a sixth were seen once, and the ten largest hold about 45%. The CDR3 runs 14 residues. J lost 3 bases, V lost 3 bases, and 4 bases had no gene match. The V gene's germline CDR1 is GTSNPN and CDR2 SVGIG (reference sequence). On this clonotype: The antigen remains undetermined.

Sample: PBMCs, mostly from graft donor cells, taken 360 days after TCRalphabeta/CD19-depleted stem cell transplant. This clonotype originated in a male patient aged 2-10 years who had a stem cell transplant for acute lymphoblastic leukemia, so the T cells may come from the graft donor. V and J are TRBV30 and TRBJ2-1; 8 bases agree with TRBD1. This CDR3 is CAWRAGGYYNEQFF. In nucleotides, the CDR3 is TGTGCCTGGAGGGCAGGGGGCTACTACAATGAGCAGTTCTTC.